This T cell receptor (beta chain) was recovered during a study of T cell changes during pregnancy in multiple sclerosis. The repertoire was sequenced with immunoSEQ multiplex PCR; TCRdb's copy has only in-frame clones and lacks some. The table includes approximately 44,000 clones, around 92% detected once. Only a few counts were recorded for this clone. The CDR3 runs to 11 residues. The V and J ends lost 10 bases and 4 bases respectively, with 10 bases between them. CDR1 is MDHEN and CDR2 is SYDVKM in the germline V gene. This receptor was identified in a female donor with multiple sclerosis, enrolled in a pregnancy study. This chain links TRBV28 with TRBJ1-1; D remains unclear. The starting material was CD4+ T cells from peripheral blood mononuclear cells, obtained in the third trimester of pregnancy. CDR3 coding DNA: TGTGCCACCGTCCGGGGCACTGAAGCTTTCTTT. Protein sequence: CATVRGTEAFF.